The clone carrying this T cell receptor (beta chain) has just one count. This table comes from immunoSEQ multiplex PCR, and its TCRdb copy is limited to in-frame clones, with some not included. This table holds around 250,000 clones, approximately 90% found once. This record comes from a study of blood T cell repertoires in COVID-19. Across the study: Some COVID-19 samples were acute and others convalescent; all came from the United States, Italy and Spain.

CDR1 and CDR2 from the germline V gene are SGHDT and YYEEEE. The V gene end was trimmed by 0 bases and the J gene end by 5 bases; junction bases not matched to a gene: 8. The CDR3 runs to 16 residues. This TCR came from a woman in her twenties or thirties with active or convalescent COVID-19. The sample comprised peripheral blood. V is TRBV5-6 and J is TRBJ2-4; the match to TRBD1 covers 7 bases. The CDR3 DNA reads TGTGCCAGCAGCTTGGGGGGTGGGACAGCTGAAAACATTCAGTACTTC. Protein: CASSLGGGTAENIQYF. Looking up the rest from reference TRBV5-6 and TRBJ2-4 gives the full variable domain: DAGVTQSPTHLIKTRGQQVTLRCSPKSGHDTVSWYQQALGQGPQFIFQYYEEEERQRGNFPDRFSGHQFPNYSSELNVNALLLGDSALYLCASSLGGGTAENIQYFGAGTRLSVL.